A single sample is the source of the 10 T cell receptor beta chains below, sequenced in a study of cytomegalovirus exposure and HLA in healthy donors. 13 Jbeta primers and 60 Vbeta primers were used for the PCR. TCRdb's table, derived via immunoSEQ multiplex PCR, lists solely in-frame clones and lacks some. The sample includes 110,000 or so clones, over 75% seen only once; the top ten take around 2.3%. The material sequenced was PBMCs. Source of these receptors: a woman in her late teens or twenties in good health and CMV-seronegative.

The chain carries TRBV28 and TRBJ2-7; D possibly corresponds to TRBD2 (6 bases). The germline V and J ends were trimmed by 6 bases and 2 bases, with 14 bases remaining between them. Germline V gene sequence: CDR1 MDHEN, CDR2 SYDVKM. This CDR3 is built from 14 residues. This chain's CDR3 is CASRAGTPTYEQYV. The CDR3 DNA sequence: TGTGCCAGCAGGGCTGGGACTCCAACCTACGAGCAGTACGTC.

The chain joins TRBV19 to TRBJ1-1, with 9 nucleotides matching TRBD1. V dropped 6 bases and J dropped 5; count of bases not matched to a gene: 10. This CDR3 spans 15 amino acids. The germline CDR1 and CDR2 sequences are LNHDA and SQIVND (reference sequence). DNA for the CDR3: TGTGCCAGTAGGGCATATCGGGACAGGGAGACTGAAGCTTTCTTT. It yields the protein CASRAYRDRETEAFF. The full variable domain, in which reference TRBV19 and TRBJ1-1 provide the parts outside the CDR3, is DGGITQSPKYLFRKEGQNVTLSCEQNLNHDAMYWYRQDPGQGLRLIYYSQIVNDFQKGDIAEGYSVSREKKESFPLTVTSAQKNPTAFYLCASRAYRDRETEAFFGQGTRLTVV.

The chain couples TRBV30 to TRBJ1-6; D is possibly TRBD1 (5 bases). There are 13 residues in the CDR3. CDR1 is GTSNPN, CDR2 SVGIG, per germline (reference sequence). V lost 5 bases and J lost 10, with 15 bases in between. CDR3 sequence: CAWAAGVLSPLHF. The CDR3, as DNA: TGTGCCTGGGCCGCGGGGGTTCTGTCACCCCTCCACTTT. The full variable domain, completed using reference TRBV30 and TRBJ1-6, is SQTIHQWPATLVQPVGSPLSLECTVEGTSNPNLYWYRQAAGRGLQLLFYSVGIGQISSEVPQNLSASRPQDRQFILSSKKLLLSDSGFYLCAWAAGVLSPLHFGNGTRLTVT.

The chain combines TRBV5-4 with TRBJ1-6, with D perhaps TRBD1 (5 bases). In germline, CDR1 is SGHNT, CDR2 YYREEE (reference sequence). V lost 0 bases, J lost 7 bases, and 8 bases lay in between. The CDR3 loop spans 14 amino acids. DNA of the CDR3: TGTGCCAGCAGCTTGGGGGGGGGAAATTCACCCCTCCACTTT. It specifies CASSLGGGNSPLHF.

The chain has TRBV27 and TRBJ1-2, with D unclear. V lost 5 bases, J lost 7 bases, and 23 bases lay in between. This CDR3 contains 16 residues. In germline, CDR1 is MNHEY, CDR2 SMNVEV (reference sequence). The CDR3 here is CASSPFILREIFGYTF. CDR3 DNA sequence: TGTGCCAGCAGTCCCTTTATACTACGGGAAATTTTTGGCTACACCTTC.

The chain combines TRBV7-9 with TRBJ1-4; unclear D gene. The V end was cut by 6 bases, the J end by 6 bases, with 11 bases between. Germline V gene lookup returns CDR1 SEHNR and CDR2 FQNEAQ (reference sequence). This CDR3 is 13 amino acids long. CDR3 sequence: CASRRAVDEKLFF. The CDR3 bases are TGTGCCAGCAGGCGGGCAGTGGATGAAAAACTGTTTTTT.

This clone was found once. The chain joins TRBV28 to TRBJ1-2; a possible D gene is TRBD1 (5 bases). Trimming removed 5 bases from V and 4 bases from J, with 8 bases in between. The CDR3 runs 12 residues. The germline V gene has CDR1 MDHEN and CDR2 SYDVKM. The CDR3 region is CASSPTVYGYTF. The CDR3 DNA follows: TGTGCCAGCAGTCCGACAGTCTATGGCTACACCTTC.

V usage is TRBV13 and J usage is TRBJ2-1; no clear D gene. This CDR3 is 12 amino acids long. The germline gives CDR1 PRHDT, CDR2 FYEKMQ (reference sequence). V shed 5 bases and J shed 4 bases, with 6 bases lying between them. CDR3 bases: TGTGCCAGCAGCCCGCAGTACAATGAGCAGTTCTTC. Translating it yields CASSPQYNEQFF.

The chain combines TRBV11-2 with TRBJ2-3; possibly TRBD1 for D (6 bases). Germline CDR1 SGHAT, CDR2 FQNNGV. The CDR3 has 11 amino acids. The V end lost 5 bases, the J end lost 6 bases, and 6 bases lay between the germline ends. The CDR3 DNA reads as TGTGCCAGCAGCCAGGGGGATACGCAGTATTTT. It specifies CASSQGDTQYF.

This clone was detected once. The chain carries TRBV27 and TRBJ1-1, with 8 positions matching TRBD1. The CDR3 is 13 amino acids. Germline V gives CDR1 MNHEY, CDR2 SMNVEV (reference sequence). Germline trimming cut 7 bases from V and 4 bases from J; bases unmatched to any gene: 5. The CDR3 coding sequence is TGTGCCAGCATATCAACAGGGGGCACTGAAGCTTTCTTT. Translation: CASISTGGTEAFF.